The rows below give T cell receptor beta chains drawn from one sample of a study of cytomegalovirus exposure and HLA in healthy donors. Sequenced by immunoSEQ multiplex PCR; TCRdb stores in-frame clones only, minus some. This repertoire shows around 180,000 clones, roughly 80% found once; its top ten account for 4.8%. The sequenced material came from PBMCs. These receptors were taken from a man aged 18 to 30 in good health and CMV-seronegative. Each CDR3 is given with its conserved first and last residue. The D gene is left open where the match is weak. Some rows have no size entry. The others give once, few or many, or a class for an expanded clone.

clone size: .
V gene: TRBV7-6
J gene: TRBJ2-2
D gene: TRBD2
CDR3 protein: CASSAIAGGNTGELFF
CDR3 DNA: TGTGCCAGCAGTGCGATAGCGGGAGGAAACACCGGGGAGCTGTTTTTT

clone size: .
V gene: TRBV12-5
J gene: TRBJ1-2
D gene: TRBD1
CDR3 protein: CASGFRDRTPNYGYTF
CDR3 DNA: TGTGCTAGTGGTTTCCGGGACAGGACCCCTAACTATGGCTACACCTTC

clone size: .
V gene: TRBV5-1
J gene: TRBJ2-7
D gene: TRBD1
CDR3 protein: CASSSGLQGFNEQYF
CDR3 DNA: TGCGCCAGCAGCTCCGGATTACAGGGGTTCAACGAGCAGTACTTC

clone size: .
V gene: TRBV13
J gene: TRBJ2-7
D gene: TRBD2
CDR3 protein: CASSWRTSGEQYF
CDR3 DNA: TGTGCCAGCAGCTGGAGGACTAGCGGCGAGCAGTACTTC

clone size: .
V gene: TRBV30
J gene: TRBJ2-5
D gene: TRBD2
CDR3 protein: CAWSVLAGGPETQYF
CDR3 DNA: TGTGCCTGGAGTGTACTCGCGGGAGGGCCAGAGACCCAGTACTTC

clone size: .
V gene: TRBV6-5
J gene: TRBJ1-6
D gene: TRBD1
CDR3 protein: CASSYSPGGNSPLHF
CDR3 DNA: TGTGCCAGCAGTTACTCGCCAGGGGGCAATTCACCCCTCCACTTT

clone size: .
V gene: TRBV28
J gene: TRBJ2-7
D gene: TRBD1
CDR3 protein: CASSLRQGYEQYF
CDR3 DNA: TGTGCCAGCAGCTTAAGACAGGGCTACGAGCAGTACTTC

clone size: once
V gene: TRBV7-3
J gene: TRBJ2-5
D gene: TRBD1
CDR3 protein: CASSNYGTGGGETQYF
CDR3 DNA: TGTGCCAGCAGCAATTACGGGACAGGGGGAGGTGAGACCCAGTACTTC

clone size: .
V gene: TRBV2
J gene: TRBJ2-1
D gene: .
CDR3 protein: CASSDVASVKRSEQFF
CDR3 DNA: TGTGCCAGCAGTGATGTTGCTAGCGTGAAGCGGAGTGAGCAGTTCTTC

clone size: .
V gene: TRBV7-9
J gene: TRBJ2-5
D gene: .
CDR3 protein: CASSLLVGAETQYF
CDR3 DNA: TGTGCCAGCAGCTTATTAGTGGGAGCAGAGACCCAGTACTTC

clone size: .
V gene: TRBV6-5
J gene: TRBJ1-2
D gene: TRBD1
CDR3 protein: CASSRGTGLFYF
CDR3 DNA: TGTGCCAGCAGTCGCGGGACAGGTCTATTTTATTTC

clone size: .
V gene: TRBV29-1
J gene: TRBJ2-4
D gene: .
CDR3 protein: CSVEDGGRAKNIQYF
CDR3 DNA: TGCAGCGTTGAAGACGGGGGTCGGGCCAAAAACATTCAGTACTTC

clone size: .
V gene: TRBV6-5
J gene: TRBJ2-2
D gene: .
CDR3 protein: CASATPNTGELFF
CDR3 DNA: TGTGCCAGCGCGACACCTAACACCGGGGAGCTGTTTTTT

clone size: few
V gene: TRBV5-1
J gene: TRBJ2-5
D gene: TRBD2
CDR3 protein: CASSSLAGVETQYF
CDR3 DNA: TGCGCCAGCAGCTCCTTAGCGGGAGTGGAGACCCAGTACTTC

clone size: .
V gene: TRBV7-6
J gene: TRBJ2-5
D gene: TRBD2
CDR3 protein: CASSRGYRGSGETQYF
CDR3 DNA: TGTGCCAGCAGCCGAGGGTATCGCGGGAGTGGCGAGACCCAGTACTTC

clone size: .
V gene: TRBV7-9
J gene: TRBJ1-6
D gene: .
CDR3 protein: CSSAGPLSPLHF
CDR3 DNA: TGTTCCAGCGCGGGGCCCCTTTCACCCCTCCACTTT

clone size: once
V gene: TRBV7-3
J gene: TRBJ2-3
D gene: .
CDR3 protein: CASSFGTNTDTQYF
CDR3 DNA: TGTGCCAGCAGCTTCGGGACAAACACAGATACGCAGTATTTT

clone size: .
V gene: TRBV7-2
J gene: TRBJ2-3
D gene: .
CDR3 protein: CASSLRTDTDTQYF
CDR3 DNA: TGTGCCAGCAGCCTTCGGACAGACACAGATACGCAGTATTTT

clone size: .
V gene: TRBV6-5
J gene: TRBJ1-2
D gene: TRBD1
CDR3 protein: CASTQGQGLYGYTF
CDR3 DNA: TGTGCCAGCACGCAGGGACAGGGGCTTTATGGCTACACCTTC

clone size: .
V gene: TRBV11-1
J gene: TRBJ1-2
D gene: .
CDR3 protein: CASSLISGDYGYTF
CDR3 DNA: TGTGCCAGCAGCTTAATTTCAGGGGACTATGGCTACACCTTC

clone size: .
V gene: TRBV7-9
J gene: TRBJ2-5
D gene: TRBD2
CDR3 protein: CASSRGEETQYF
CDR3 DNA: TGTGCCAGCAGTCGGGGGGAAGAGACCCAGTACTTC

clone size: .
V gene: TRBV2
J gene: TRBJ2-1
D gene: .
CDR3 protein: CASRLGYNEQFF
CDR3 DNA: TGTGCCAGCCGACTTGGGTACAATGAGCAGTTCTTC

clone size: once
V gene: TRBV27
J gene: TRBJ1-5
D gene: .
CDR3 protein: CASSLGQNQPQHF
CDR3 DNA: TGTGCCAGCAGTTTGGGCCAGAATCAGCCCCAGCATTTT

clone size: .
V gene: TRBV7-3
J gene: TRBJ1-6
D gene: .
CDR3 protein: CASSLEGGSPLHF
CDR3 DNA: TGTGCCAGCAGCTTAGAAGGGGGATCACCCCTCCACTTT

clone size: .
V gene: TRBV10-1
J gene: TRBJ1-5
D gene: TRBD1
CDR3 protein: CARRGGGWGVRRNQPQHF
CDR3 DNA: TGCGCCAGGCGAGGGGGCGGTTGGGGAGTTCGGCGCAATCAGCCCCAGCATTTT

clone size: .
V gene: TRBV28
J gene: TRBJ1-5
D gene: TRBD1
CDR3 protein: CASSSYPQGVSNQPQHF
CDR3 DNA: TGTGCCAGCAGTTCTTACCCCCAGGGGGTCAGCAATCAGCCCCAGCATTTT

clone size: few
V gene: TRBV4-2
J gene: TRBJ2-2
D gene: TRBD2
CDR3 protein: CASSQDQRLAGDTGELFF
CDR3 DNA: TGTGCCAGCAGCCAAGATCAGAGGCTAGCGGGGGACACCGGGGAGCTGTTTTTT

clone size: .
V gene: TRBV2
J gene: TRBJ2-2
D gene: TRBD2
CDR3 protein: CASSEFSGGTGELFF
CDR3 DNA: TGTGCCAGCAGTGAGTTTAGCGGGGGAACCGGGGAGCTGTTTTTT

clone size: once
V gene: TRBV28
J gene: TRBJ2-1
D gene: TRBD1
CDR3 protein: CASSPAGQGINEQFF
CDR3 DNA: TGTGCCAGCAGTCCCGCGGGACAGGGGATCAATGAGCAGTTCTTC

clone size: .
V gene: TRBV15
J gene: TRBJ2-5
D gene: .
CDR3 protein: CATSRGPQGETQYF
CDR3 DNA: TGTGCCACCAGCAGAGGGCCCCAGGGCGAGACCCAGTACTTC

clone size: .
V gene: TRBV19
J gene: TRBJ1-1
D gene: TRBD1
CDR3 protein: CASSKSPGGTEAFF
CDR3 DNA: TGTGCCAGTAGCAAATCTCCAGGGGGAACTGAAGCTTTCTTT

clone size: .
V gene: TRBV7-8
J gene: TRBJ2-7
D gene: .
CDR3 protein: CASRPGTTSYEQYF
CDR3 DNA: TGTGCCAGCAGGCCCGGGACAACCTCCTACGAGCAGTACTTC

clone size: .
V gene: TRBV5-3
J gene: TRBJ2-7
D gene: TRBD2
CDR3 protein: CARSNLLLAGVSEQYF
CDR3 DNA: TGTGCCAGAAGCAACCTTCTACTAGCGGGAGTAAGCGAGCAGTACTTC

clone size: .
V gene: TRBV6-5
J gene: TRBJ2-1
D gene: TRBD1
CDR3 protein: CASSRTGNEQFF
CDR3 DNA: TGTGCCAGCAGTCGGACAGGGAATGAGCAGTTCTTC

clone size: .
V gene: TRBV6-5
J gene: TRBJ2-3
D gene: TRBD2
CDR3 protein: CASSTTSGGQYF
CDR3 DNA: TGTGCCAGCAGCACCACTAGCGGGGGACAGTATTTT

clone size: .
V gene: TRBV12-5
J gene: TRBJ2-7
D gene: .
CDR3 protein: CASGLSGSYEQYF
CDR3 DNA: TGTGCTAGTGGTTTGAGCGGTTCCTACGAGCAGTACTTC

clone size: .
V gene: TRBV6-5
J gene: TRBJ2-1
D gene: TRBD2
CDR3 protein: CASGGRSYNEQFF
CDR3 DNA: TGTGCCAGCGGCGGGAGATCCTACAATGAGCAGTTCTTC

clone size: .
V gene: TRBV19
J gene: TRBJ1-2
D gene: .
CDR3 protein: CASTPGAVYGYTF
CDR3 DNA: TGTGCCAGTACCCCTGGGGCAGTCTATGGCTACACCTTC

clone size: .
V gene: TRBV28
J gene: TRBJ2-1
D gene: .
CDR3 protein: CASRNARHRPYNEQFF
CDR3 DNA: TGTGCCAGCAGAAACGCCCGGCACAGACCCTACAATGAGCAGTTCTTC

clone size: .
V gene: TRBV4-3
J gene: TRBJ2-3
D gene: TRBD2
CDR3 protein: CASSQDISGRVTDTQYF
CDR3 DNA: TGCGCCAGCAGCCAAGATATTAGCGGGAGGGTCACAGATACGCAGTATTTT

clone size: .
V gene: TRBV19
J gene: TRBJ2-7
D gene: .
CDR3 protein: CASSTGDFTPNSYEQYF
CDR3 DNA: TGTGCCAGTAGTACGGGGGACTTTACTCCGAACTCCTACGAGCAGTACTTC

clone size: .
V gene: TRBV9
J gene: TRBJ1-2
D gene: TRBD1
CDR3 protein: CASSPTSWRQGWLGYTF
CDR3 DNA: TGTGCCAGCAGCCCCACAAGTTGGCGACAGGGCTGGCTTGGCTACACCTTC

clone size: .
V gene: TRBV19
J gene: TRBJ1-5
D gene: TRBD1
CDR3 protein: CASRGQGNQPQHF
CDR3 DNA: TGTGCCAGTAGGGGACAGGGCAATCAGCCCCAGCATTTT

clone size: .
V gene: TRBV6-6
J gene: TRBJ2-2
D gene: .
CDR3 protein: CASTKIRLANTGELFF
CDR3 DNA: TGTGCCAGCACCAAGATTCGACTAGCGAACACCGGGGAGCTGTTTTTT

clone size: .
V gene: TRBV4-1
J gene: TRBJ2-1
D gene: TRBD2
CDR3 protein: CASSLLAGVGYNEQFF
CDR3 DNA: TGCGCCAGCAGCCTATTAGCGGGAGTGGGCTACAATGAGCAGTTCTTC

clone size: .
V gene: TRBV5-6
J gene: TRBJ2-4
D gene: .
CDR3 protein: CASSWWEAGNIQYF
CDR3 DNA: TGTGCCAGCAGCTGGTGGGAGGCTGGAAACATTCAGTACTTC

clone size: .
V gene: TRBV30
J gene: TRBJ2-2
D gene: .
CDR3 protein: CAWSGLTTGELFF
CDR3 DNA: TGTGCCTGGAGCGGACTTACGACCGGGGAGCTGTTTTTT

clone size: .
V gene: TRBV19
J gene: TRBJ2-5
D gene: .
CDR3 protein: CASQRGQGQETQYF
CDR3 DNA: TGTGCCAGCCAAAGGGGACAAGGACAAGAGACCCAGTACTTC

clone size: many
V gene: TRBV2
J gene: TRBJ2-2
D gene: TRBD2
CDR3 protein: CASRGVAGVTGPSGELFF
CDR3 DNA: TGTGCCAGCAGAGGAGTAGCGGGAGTAACCGGTCCATCCGGGGAGCTGTTTTTT

clone size: .
V gene: TRBV9
J gene: TRBJ2-5
D gene: TRBD1
CDR3 protein: CASSVTQGQETQYF
CDR3 DNA: TGTGCCAGCAGCGTAACACAGGGGCAAGAGACCCAGTACTTC

clone size: once
V gene: TRBV5-1
J gene: TRBJ2-2
D gene: .
CDR3 protein: CASSPGGLGTGELFF
CDR3 DNA: TGCGCCAGCAGCCCGGGGGGCTTGGGCACCGGGGAGCTGTTTTTT

clone size: .
V gene: TRBV9
J gene: TRBJ2-1
D gene: TRBD2
CDR3 protein: CASSPGGGSGSPTANNEQFF
CDR3 DNA: TGTGCCAGCAGCCCGGGAGGGGGTAGCGGGAGCCCCACCGCCAACAATGAGCAGTTCTTC

clone size: .
V gene: TRBV27
J gene: TRBJ1-2
D gene: .
CDR3 protein: CASSLLGREDYGYTF
CDR3 DNA: TGTGCCAGCAGTTTACTCGGCAGGGAGGACTATGGCTACACCTTC